This T cell receptor (beta chain) was sequenced in a study of CD8+CD57+ T cells in acquired aplastic anemia. TCR beta VDJ and CDR3 were profiled, and genomic DNA was the template. TCRdb analysed the reads with MiXCR anew, one entry per CDR3 protein. Among 220,000 or so distinct CDR3 sequences listed, roughly two thirds were seen once. The germline V gene has CDR1 SGDLS and CDR2 YYNGEE. Losses at the gene ends were 5 bases for V and 4 bases for J; bases not matched to a gene: 4. CDR3 size: 13 residues. The sequenced patients had an expansion of CD8+CD57+ cells seen by flow cytometry. The sequence was obtained from a human donor with aplastic anemia. This chain uses TRBV9 with TRBJ1-2; 8 bases are shared with TRBD1. The sequencing input was sorted CD4+, CD8+, or CD8+CD57+ T cells (not recorded which) from PBMCs. Here the CDR3 reads CASRQGTGYGYTF. CDR3 in DNA: TGTGCCAGCAGGCAAGGGACAGGCTATGGCTACACCTTC. Full variable domain (missing parts from reference TRBV9 and TRBJ1-2): DSGVTQTPKHLITATGQRVTLRCSPRSGDLSVYWYQQSLDQGLQFLIQYYNGEERAKGNILERFSAQQFPDLHSELNLSSLELGDSALYFCASRQGTGYGYTFGSGTRLTVV.